This T cell receptor beta chain was observed in a study of CD8 T cells in ankylosing spondylitis. General study results and limits: Prior literature has documented some motif variants in synovial fluid and blood from reactive arthritis. With a CD8+ phenotype, disease-linked clones were relatively rare in peripheral blood. Typical of ankylosing spondylitis blood, it appeared, was a TCR beta motif of under 10 highly homologous variants.

Making the TCR beta libraries involved quantitative 5'-RACE with molecular barcodes. TCRdb re-called the 5' RACE reads with MiXCR, one entry per CDR3 protein. The sample shows roughly 250,000 distinct CDR3 sequences, less than 10% of them seen only once. The CDR3 spans 11 residues. Trimming took 6 bases from V and 3 from J, leaving 8 bases between them. Germline loops: CDR1 DFQATT, CDR2 SNEGSKA (reference sequence). This clonotype was observed at least ten times. Its matching antigen is unknown. The J gene is TRBJ1-1, the V gene TRBV20-1; D unclear. Source material: blood, either unsorted or a sorted T cell fraction (not recorded which). This sequence originates from a male donor with ankylosing spondylitis or in good health (not recorded which). This chain's CDR3 is CSASRHTEAFF. CDR3 in DNA: TGCAGTGCGAGTCGGCACACTGAAGCTTTCTTT.